One and the same sample provided the 13 T cell receptor beta chains below, sequenced in a study of monozygotic twins with inflammatory bowel disease. TCRdb re-called the 5' RACE reads; every CDR3 protein appears as one record, without DNA. Its table lists approximately 400,000 distinct CDR3 sequences. Material: blood. These receptors all come from a human donor with ulcerative colitis or Crohn's disease, or a healthy co-twin of an affected twin (not recorded which).

The chain carries TRBV10-3 and TRBJ2-7; TCRdb lists TRBD1, though no DNA is available to test this call. The CDR3 totals 14 residues. Germline values: CDR1 ENHRY, CDR2 SYGVKD. CDR3 sequence reads: CAIGPGQGVYEQYF.

Here the CDR3 reads CASSLVMGADTQYF. V gene TRBV7-2 combines with J gene TRBJ2-3; the D call of TRBD1 rests on TCRdb alone, since no DNA is present to check it. The germline V gene encodes CDR1 SGHTA and CDR2 FQGNSA. The CDR3 extends over 14 amino acids.

The chain joins TRBV20-1 to TRBJ2-2; TCRdb's D call, TRBD1, is unchecked because there is no DNA. Germline V gene sequence: CDR1 DFQATT, CDR2 SNEGSKA (reference sequence). This CDR3 has 14 amino acids. CDR3 in amino acids: CSARFRGSTGELFF.

V and J are TRBV20-1 and TRBJ1-2. Germline CDR1 and CDR2: DFQATT and SNEGSKA (reference sequence). The CDR3 loop spans 12 amino acids. The CDR3 is CSAEVASYGYTF.

CDR3 sequence: CSARAPPGQSSVYYEQYF. The chain joins TRBV20-1 to TRBJ2-7; checking the TCRdb D call of TRBD1 is not possible without DNA. The CDR3 has 18 residues. Germline assignment: CDR1 DFQATT and CDR2 SNEGSKA (reference sequence).

This chain connects TRBV6-1 to TRBJ2-3. The CDR3 spans 15 residues. Germline assignment: CDR1 MNHNS and CDR2 SASEGT. The CDR3 here is CASSARGNALDTQYF.

V usage is TRBV19 and J usage is TRBJ1-5. The CDR3 runs to 15 residues. Germline V gene sequence: CDR1 LNHDA, CDR2 SQIVND (reference sequence). The CDR3 reads CASTSTSLRDQPQHF.

The CDR3 reads CSVGTKGDIQYF. The chain has TRBV29-1 and TRBJ2-4; TCRdb's D call, TRBD1, is unchecked because there is no DNA. Germline V gene data show CDR1 as SQVTM and CDR2 as ANQGSEA. This CDR3 has 12 amino acids.

The J gene is TRBJ2-7, the V gene TRBV3-1; checking the TCRdb D call of TRBD2 is not possible without DNA. The CDR3 loop spans 14 amino acids. Germline lookup yields CDR1 LGHDT and CDR2 YNNKEL (reference sequence). Here the CDR3 reads CASSQLAGGGEQYF.

This chain uses TRBV12-3 or TRBV12-4 with TRBJ1-2; absent DNA, TCRdb's TRBD1 call cannot be checked. The CDR3 totals 14 residues. The CDR3 is CASSPGGQGGGYTF.

The chain combines TRBV12-3 or TRBV12-4 with TRBJ1-5. This CDR3 contains 15 residues. Here the CDR3 reads CASSFGQGPFQPQHF.

The chain combines TRBV5-1 with TRBJ2-7. The CDR3 is made up of 15 amino acids. CDR1 and CDR2 from the germline V gene are SGHRS and YFSETQ. The CDR3 region is CASSFESDNSYEQYF.

The rearrangement joins TRBV6-2 or TRBV6-3 to TRBJ2-1; TCRdb outputs TRBD1, but without DNA this stays unchecked. Germline lookup yields CDR1 MNHEY and CDR2 SVGEGT. The CDR3 is made up of 15 amino acids. CDR3 sequence: CASSSGTGRINEQFF.